This entry describes one T cell receptor (beta chain). The antigen remains unidentified. The V gene end was trimmed by 1 base and the J gene end by 4 bases; junction bases not matched to a gene: 13. Germline V gene lookup returns CDR1 MNHNS and CDR2 SASEGT. The CDR3 consists of 18 residues. The data belong to a study of OX40 agonist ivuxolimab in advanced cancers. The overall study: Patients were given ivuxolimab, an antibody that agonizes OX40 (CD134).

TCRdb's table, derived via immunoSEQ multiplex PCR, lists solely in-frame clones and lacks some. The data hold under 15,000 clones, with roughly three quarters observed a single time. Findings of the study overall: Undetermined was the antigen specificity of the expanded peripheral T cells. Clonal expansion by week 6 occurred in CD4+ and CD8+ blood T cells (at 0.1 to 3.0 mg/kg).

The cohort excluded patients with autoimmune disease history or systemic immunosuppression. The genes are TRBV6-1 and TRBJ2-7; 10 bases are a match to TRBD2. This clonotype was sampled from an adult with an advanced solid tumor such as melanoma, head and neck, liver or kidney cancer. The sequencing here drew on CD4+ or CD8+ T cells sorted from blood, taken in a trial of the OX40 agonist ivuxolimab. This CDR3 is CASSEEMLGLAGAYEQYF. The DNA for the CDR3 is TGTGCCAGCAGTGAAGAGATGTTGGGGCTAGCGGGAGCTTACGAGCAGTACTTC.